The clone carrying this T cell receptor (beta chain) was detected only a few times. Its antigen is unidentified. The sample's time point: late sampling 161 to 241 days after vaccination in three convalescent patients. Specified treatment: roughly 11-day PBMC culture with coronavirus spike peptide pools or control peptides (ViraFEST assay). ViraFEST enlarged antigen-specific T cell populations with peptide pools and afterwards sequenced TCRs. Sequenced with the Oncomine TCR Beta short-read assay was DNA taken from cultured CD4+ T cells. TCRdb used MiXCR to reprocess the PCR reads, holding one entry per CDR3 protein. The sample consists of tens of thousands of distinct CDR3 sequences, approximately 29% of them appearing once. This specimen comes from a study of vaccination and CD4 T cells after COVID-19. Study conclusions and caveats: Convalescent patients had a median around 90% of post-vaccine SARS-CoV-2-reactive clones that were detected only after vaccination, not before it.

The sample in question was CD4+ T cells from blood, cultured in vitro, obtained about 7 months after SARS-CoV-2 vaccination. This sequence originates from a human donor who had recovered from COVID-19.

This CDR3 is CSASLGHLNSNQPQHF. As DNA, the CDR3 is TGCAGTGCTAGCCTGGGACACCTAAATAGCAATCAGCCCCAGCATTTT. The rearrangement joins TRBV20-1 to TRBJ1-5; tentatively, D is TRBD1 (6 bases). Trimming removed 3 bases from V and 0 bases from J, with 15 bases in between. CDR1 is DFQATT and CDR2 is SNEGSKA in the germline V gene (reference sequence). The length of the CDR3 is 16 residues.